These 22 T cell receptor beta chains share one sample of origin, sequenced in a study of cytomegalovirus exposure and HLA in healthy donors. Use of 60 Vbeta and 13 Jbeta primers characterized the PCR. Sequencing was performed with immunoSEQ multiplex PCR; in TCRdb, only in-frame clones are kept and a portion is missing. The sample comprises over 130,000 clones, about 84% of which are singletons, and roughly 5.6% rests with the top ten. Sequencing used PBMCs. The origin of the receptors is a woman in her thirties or forties in good health and CMV-seropositive.

V and J are TRBV18 and TRBJ2-7; tentatively, D is TRBD1 (6 bases). V lost 0 bases to trimming and J lost 3 bases, with 12 bases between them. Per the germline V gene, CDR1 is KGHSH and CDR2 is LQKENI. There are 15 residues in the CDR3. CDR3 region: CASSPPGQPNYEQYF. CDR3 DNA sequence: TGTGCCAGCTCACCACCGGGACAACCTAACTACGAGCAGTACTTC.

The chain recombines TRBV6-6 with TRBJ1-2; no definite D call. The CDR3 has 15 residues. The ends were cut back, 2 bases at V and 2 bases at J, with 12 bases in the middle. CDR1 is MNHNY and CDR2 is SVGAGI in the germline V gene (reference sequence). CDR3 sequence reads: CASSYEPGGNYGYTF. CDR3 in DNA: TGTGCCAGCAGTTACGAGCCAGGAGGGAACTATGGCTACACCTTC.

The V and J genes are TRBV11-2 and TRBJ1-4; a weak D match, TRBD1 (5 bases). CDR1 and CDR2 (germline): SGHAT, FQNNGV. The length of the CDR3 is 12 residues. Trimming pared 5 bases from V and 10 bases from J, leaving 11 bases between. The CDR3 is CASSRAGLKLFF. The CDR3 DNA follows: TGTGCCAGCAGCCGGGCGGGGCTAAAACTGTTTTTT.

This clone occurred a few times. The chain uses TRBV6-1 and TRBJ2-5; D is possibly TRBD1 (6 bases). Germline V gene lookup returns CDR1 MNHNS and CDR2 SASEGT. Trimming shortened V by 6 bases and J by 7 bases, and 21 bases separated the two germline ends. The CDR3 loop spans 15 amino acids. The CDR3 nucleotides read TGTGCCAGCAGCCTAGGCAGGGGCCAGGGATGGACCCAGTACTTC. Translated, it gives CASSLGRGQGWTQYF.

The rearrangement links TRBV27 to TRBJ2-3; weak D call: TRBD2 (6 bases). Germline CDR1 reads MNHEY; CDR2 reads SMNVEV (reference sequence). The V end lost 5 bases, the J end lost 1 base, and 16 bases lay between the germline ends. The CDR3 spans 16 residues. As DNA, the CDR3 is TGTGCCAGCAGTCGGATCGGGCGGGACGGCACAGATACGCAGTATTTT. Protein sequence: CASSRIGRDGTDTQYF.

The chain combines TRBV28 with TRBJ1-1, with 8 bases aligning to TRBD1. Germline V lookup: CDR1 MDHEN, CDR2 SYDVKM. This CDR3 comprises 13 residues. With 5 bases clipped from V and 9 bases from J, the junction kept 8 bases outside the gene matches. The CDR3 sequence: CASSNLQGEKAFF. DNA for the CDR3: TGTGCCAGCAGTAACCTACAGGGGGAAAAAGCTTTCTTT. The variable domain in full, with the rest retrieved from reference TRBV28 and TRBJ1-1, is DVKVTQSSRYLVKRTGEKVFLECVQDMDHENMFWYRQDPGLGLRLIYFSYDVKMKEKGDIPEGYSVSREKKERFSLILESASTNQTSMYLCASSNLQGEKAFFGQGTRLTVV.

V usage is TRBV14 and J usage is TRBJ2-1; no clear D. Germline values: CDR1 SGHDN, CDR2 FVKESK. Deletions cut 4 bases from V and 0 bases from J, with 10 bases between. The CDR3 totals 15 residues. The CDR3 loop reads CASSPSLSSYNEQFF. CDR3 in DNA: TGTGCCAGCAGCCCGTCTTTGAGCTCCTACAATGAGCAGTTCTTC.

A few counts support this clone. The chain combines TRBV27 with TRBJ1-1; D is undetermined. V lost 3 bases, J lost 5 bases, and 4 bases lay in between. The CDR3 spans 11 residues. CDR1 MNHEY and CDR2 SMNVEV come from the germline V gene (reference sequence). CDR3 nucleotides: TGTGCCAGCAGTTTCGGGACTGAAGCTTTCTTT. It codes for CASSFGTEAFF.

The J gene is TRBJ2-5, the V gene TRBV9; 10 bases match TRBD2. Germline lookup yields CDR1 SGDLS and CDR2 YYNGEE. The CDR3 spans 17 residues. V was clipped by 4 bases and J by 5 bases; unmatched bases: 14. The CDR3 loop is CASSLDQLAGVGETQYF. As DNA, the CDR3 is TGTGCCAGCAGCCTAGACCAGCTAGCGGGAGTGGGTGAGACCCAGTACTTC.

J is TRBJ2-2 and V is TRBV15; D unresolved. CDR3 size: 13 residues. Trimming removed 0 bases at V and 6 bases at J, with 5 bases between. Germline CDR1 and CDR2: LNHNV and YYDKDF (reference sequence). This chain's CDR3 is CATSRDPAGELFF. The CDR3 nucleotides read TGTGCCACCAGCAGAGACCCTGCCGGGGAGCTGTTTTTT.

With respect to this clone: The same CDR3 also results from other DNA sequences found in this sample. CDR3 bases: TGTGCCAGCAGTTTCCGCGATGAGCAGTTCTTC. As protein: CASSFRDEQFF. This sequence joins TRBV27 and TRBJ2-1, with no clear D. Germline lookup yields CDR1 MNHEY and CDR2 SMNVEV (reference sequence). Trimming left V 3 bases short and J 8 bases short, with 5 bases between. This CDR3 is built from 11 residues.

This chain links TRBV5-1 with TRBJ1-1; D is perhaps TRBD1 (5 bases). The CDR3 sequence is 14 residues long. V lost 2 bases and J 3 bases, leaving 11 bases between the germline ends. Germline loops: CDR1 SGHRS, CDR2 YFSETQ. The CDR3 sequence: CASSFSRGDTEAFF. The CDR3, as DNA: TGCGCCAGCAGCTTTAGCCGGGGGGACACTGAAGCTTTCTTT.

V usage is TRBV4-1 and J usage is TRBJ2-5; D may be TRBD1 (6 bases). This CDR3 contains 15 residues. V was pared by 4 bases and J by 1 base, with 13 bases between. CDR1 and CDR2 (germline): MGHRA, YSYEKL. In nucleotides, the CDR3 is TGCGCCAGCAGCCGCTTAACAGGGACCCAAGAGACCCAGTACTTC. This encodes CASSRLTGTQETQYF.

The genes are TRBV5-5 and TRBJ2-7; weak D call: TRBD1 (5 bases). V was cut by 2 bases and J by 7 bases, with 19 bases left in between. The CDR3 is made up of 15 amino acids. From germline, CDR1 is SGHKS and CDR2 YYEKEE (reference sequence). DNA of the CDR3: TGTGCCAGCAGCTTTCTAGAGGACATCTTTTCGGAGCAGTACTTC. This translates into CASSFLEDIFSEQYF.

The chain employs TRBV25-1 and TRBJ2-1, with 8 positions matching TRBD1. CDR3 length: 16 amino acids. The germline gives CDR1 MGHDK, CDR2 SYGVNS. V dropped 3 bases and J dropped 8; count of bases not matched to a gene: 12. The CDR3 reads CASSDQTGVRWHEQFF. DNA for the CDR3: TGTGCCAGCAGTGATCAGACAGGGGTACGATGGCATGAGCAGTTCTTC.

In its sample, this clone is medium-sized (0.01 to 0.1%). V is TRBV14 and J is TRBJ2-7; D is perhaps TRBD1 (6 bases). From germline, CDR1 is SGHDN and CDR2 FVKESK. This CDR3 is built from 14 residues. V lost 2 bases and J lost 5, with 13 bases in between. This CDR3 reads CASSQLQGGNEQYF. DNA of the CDR3: TGTGCCAGCAGCCAACTTCAAGGGGGTAACGAGCAGTACTTC.

For this clone: The sample holds other DNA sequences that translate to the same CDR3. The rearrangement links TRBV7-2 to TRBJ2-5; 7 bases line up with TRBD2. J gave up 4 bases and V 1 base, and 3 bases lay outside the gene matches. The CDR3 sequence is 14 residues long. CDR1 is SGHTA, CDR2 FQGNSA, per germline. CDR3 protein: CASSLVGGGETQYF. Written as DNA, the CDR3 is TGTGCCAGCAGCTTAGTTGGGGGGGGAGAGACCCAGTACTTC.

This clone has a handful of counts. This chain uses TRBV27 with TRBJ1-5, with unresolved D. V lost 2 bases to trimming and J lost 6 bases, with 14 bases between them. The germline gives CDR1 MNHEY, CDR2 SMNVEV (reference sequence). The CDR3 loop spans 15 amino acids. This chain's CDR3 is CASSLRQDGIQPQHF. In DNA, the CDR3 is TGTGCCAGCAGTTTACGGCAGGACGGGATTCAGCCCCAGCATTTT.

The rearrangement uses TRBV19 and TRBJ1-1; no definite D call. Germline CDR1 reads LNHDA; CDR2 reads SQIVND (reference sequence). CDR3 size: 13 residues. V dropped 5 bases and J dropped 0 bases, with 7 bases sitting between them. In nucleotides, the CDR3 is TGTGCCAGTAGTGAACACCTGAACACTGAAGCTTTCTTT. It yields the protein CASSEHLNTEAFF. The variable domain in full, with the rest retrieved from reference TRBV19 and TRBJ1-1, is DGGITQSPKYLFRKEGQNVTLSCEQNLNHDAMYWYRQDPGQGLRLIYYSQIVNDFQKGDIAEGYSVSREKKESFPLTVTSAQKNPTAFYLCASSEHLNTEAFFGQGTRLTVV.

This chain connects TRBV5-1 to TRBJ1-1; 9 bases are a match to TRBD1. V lost 9 bases to trimming and J lost 5 bases; unmatched junction nucleotides: 11. The CDR3 runs 14 residues. The germline CDR1 and CDR2 sequences are SGHRS and YFSETQ. The CDR3 region is CATKGQGLSTEAFF. In DNA form, the CDR3 reads TGCGCCACCAAGGGACAGGGACTTTCTACTGAAGCTTTCTTT.

The gene calls are TRBV5-1 and TRBJ2-2; a weak D match, TRBD1 (6 bases). Germline V CDR1 and CDR2: SGHRS, YFSETQ. This CDR3 spans 15 amino acids. V was shortened by 0 bases and J by 5 bases, with 11 bases between the two germline ends. The CDR3 here is CASSLVDSRTGELFF. CDR3 sequence (DNA): TGCGCCAGCAGCTTGGTGGACAGCCGTACCGGGGAGCTGTTTTTT.

This clone has only a few counts. The genes are TRBV7-9 and TRBJ2-5; 16 nucleotides match TRBD2. Germline V lookup: CDR1 SEHNR, CDR2 FQNEAQ (reference sequence). Trimming took 4 bases from V and 5 from J; bases not matched to a gene: 1. CDR3 size: 15 residues. The CDR3 reads CASSSGLAGGETQYF. The CDR3 DNA reads as TGTGCCAGCAGCTCGGGACTAGCGGGGGGGGAGACCCAGTACTTC.